The 6 T cell receptor beta chains reported below all come from one sample, sequenced in a study of blood T cell repertoires in COVID-19 (dated by TCRdb to the early 2020s). Libraries were made using the immunoSEQ multiplex PCR assay. TCRdb retrieved this table from immuneACCESS and kept in-frame rearrangements only. Not all clones are present; in checked studies, unresolved V genes account for under half, and no reason is known for the remainder. The sample table records 150,000 to 250,000 clones; roughly 92% of these occur just once. The ten largest clones add up to 0.76% of the sample. Sequenced sample: peripheral blood. The receptor source for this set is a man aged 25 to 40 with COVID-19, enrolled during active disease.

The V and J genes are TRBV2 and TRBJ2-2; perhaps TRBD2 as D (5 bases). CDR1 SNHLY and CDR2 FYNNEI come from the germline V gene. V lost 8 bases, J lost 6 bases, and 16 bases lay in between. CDR3 length: 14 residues. The CDR3 is CASSIREMAGELFF. As DNA, the CDR3 is TGTGCCAGCTCAATTAGGGAGATGGCCGGGGAGCTGTTTTTT.

J is TRBJ1-1 and V is TRBV18; no clear D gene. Germline assignment: CDR1 KGHSH and CDR2 LQKENI. The V and J ends lost 3 bases and 8 bases respectively, with 19 bases between them. CDR3 length: 15 amino acids. CDR3 DNA: TGTGCCAGCTCACCGTTATCGGTCCGGGATCAAGAAGCTTTCTTT. It encodes CASSPLSVRDQEAFF.

This chain connects TRBV19 to TRBJ1-2, with TRBD1 as a possible D gene (6 bases). The CDR3 is made up of 13 amino acids. V dropped 10 bases and J dropped 0 bases, with 12 bases sitting between them. Germline lookup yields CDR1 LNHDA and CDR2 SQIVND (reference sequence). DNA for the CDR3: TGTGCCACCCGGCGGGGGCCTAACTATGGCTACACCTTC. Encoded protein: CATRRGPNYGYTF.

The chain has TRBV7-9 and TRBJ1-1; D is perhaps TRBD1 (6 bases). Trimming cost V 5 bases and J 1 base, with 11 bases left between them. The CDR3 covers 14 residues. Looked up from germline, CDR1 is SEHNR and CDR2 is FQNEAQ (reference sequence). CDR3 amino acids: CASSEQGGNTEAFF. The CDR3 DNA sequence: TGTGCCAGCAGCGAACAGGGTGGGAACACTGAAGCTTTCTTT. Full variable domain (rest looked up from reference TRBV7-9 and TRBJ1-1): DTGVSQNPRHKITKRGQNVTFRCDPISEHNRLYWYRQTLGQGPEFLTYFQNEAQLEKSRLLSDRFSAERPKGSFSTLEIQRTEQGDSAMYLCASSEQGGNTEAFFGQGTRLTVV.

The chain employs TRBV2 and TRBJ2-7; TRBD2 matches 8 bases. V gave up 7 bases and J gave up 0 bases; unmatched junction bases: 8. The CDR3 runs 15 residues. Looked up from germline, CDR1 is SNHLY and CDR2 is FYNNEI. In DNA, the CDR3 is TGTGCCAGCACTGGAGCGGGGGCCTTCTCCTACGAGCAGTACTTC. Its protein is CASTGAGAFSYEQYF.

J is TRBJ2-2 and V is TRBV5-4; 14 bases line up with TRBD2. Unmatched junction bases numbered 1, after V lost 0 bases and J lost 3 bases. Germline V CDR1 and CDR2: SGHNT, YYREEE (reference sequence). The CDR3 runs to 17 residues. The chain's CDR3 is CASSLGLAGGYTGELFF. In DNA form, the CDR3 reads TGTGCCAGCAGCTTGGGACTAGCGGGGGGGTACACCGGGGAGCTGTTTTTT.